A selection of T cell receptor beta chains follows, all from one sample in a study of CXCR3-negative and CXCR3-positive naive CD8 T cells. TCRdb re-called the 5' RACE reads; one entry per CDR3 protein, DNA not given. In all, the sample yields around 120,000 distinct CDR3 sequences. Specimen: naive CXCR3+ CD8+ T cells from blood. These receptors all come from a human donor in good health. Some clones in this sample may be carry-over from other donors' samples. Both conserved end residues are part of each CDR3.

V	J	length	CDR3
TRBV7-9	TRBJ2-1	14	CASSLVEGVAEQFF
TRBV5-4	TRBJ2-1	15	CASSWSGPIYNEQFF
TRBV7-9	TRBJ2-5	13	CASSRGGSETQYF
TRBV4-2	TRBJ1-1	15	CASSLWDRGNTEAFF
TRBV27	TRBJ2-7	14	CASSLRGQFYEQYF
TRBV11-2	TRBJ2-5	15	CASSLVGTVGKTQYF
TRBV13	TRBJ2-5	15	CASSPRTSLRETQYF
TRBV6-6	TRBJ2-2	13	CASSPGGTGELFF
TRBV16	TRBJ2-1	14	CASSQSKGGNEQFF
TRBV6-4	TRBJ2-1	15	CASSRLAGGYNEQFF
TRBV5-6	TRBJ1-2	13	CASSLNDLYGYTF
TRBV14	TRBJ2-1	13	CASSPYFRGEQFF
TRBV7-2	TRBJ2-7	14	CASSSPWLSYEQYF
TRBV5-6	TRBJ1-1	18	CASSLFLGDGPLNTEAFF
TRBV7-3	TRBJ1-1	14	CASSLLGENTEAFF
TRBV29-1	TRBJ2-1	11	CSVPVWDEQFF
TRBV20-1	TRBJ1-6	16	CSARLQGETIYSPLHF
TRBV21-1	TRBJ1-1	13	CASSKQTNTEAFF
TRBV20-1	TRBJ2-3	14	CSARRDRVTDTQYF
TRBV13	TRBJ1-4	16	CASSRDSGGSNEKLFF
TRBV27	TRBJ2-2	13	CATQMRNTGELFF
TRBV19	TRBJ1-2	17	CASTPIESGQGIYGYTF
TRBV12-3/TRBV12-4	TRBJ2-7	13	CASNYAPTYEQYF
TRBV10-3	TRBJ1-6	14	CAIQGSGYNSPLHF
TRBV6-2/TRBV6-3	TRBJ2-7	14	CASSLTGTGAEQYF
TRBV7-9	TRBJ1-2	17	CASSFKWDSEPAYGYTF
TRBV28	TRBJ2-4	14	CASSSTDTWDIQYF
TRBV5-4	TRBJ2-7	18	CASSQGLAGPPGPYEQYF
TRBV7-9	TRBJ1-5	14	CASSFGIGNQPQHF
TRBV11-2	TRBJ2-3	18	CASSLVSIAGGFTDTQYF
TRBV29-1	TRBJ2-2	16	CSVERDISPNTGELFF
TRBV9	TRBJ1-1	15	CASSGAGGAGTEAFF
TRBV27	TRBJ2-1	12	CASSFRANEQFF
TRBV12-3/TRBV12-4	TRBJ1-3	16	CASRSDRDLSGNTIYF
TRBV13	TRBJ2-7	14	CASSLLAGGYEQYF
TRBV3-1	TRBJ2-1	21	CASSQDSWTGDPRVDYNEQFF
TRBV10-3	TRBJ2-3	14	CAINPGGGTDTQYF
TRBV7-2	TRBJ2-3	17	CASSLVASGGRTDTQYF
TRBV4-1	TRBJ2-2	16	CASSSGGLGNTGELFF
TRBV20-1	TRBJ2-7	15	CSASNRDWEIYEQYF